One and the same sample provided the 10 T cell receptor beta chains below, sequenced in a study of CD8 T cells in ankylosing spondylitis. In TCRdb, the 5' RACE reads were re-called with MiXCR into one record per CDR3 protein. The repertoire holds more than 650,000 distinct CDR3 sequences, about 12% seen once, with more than 0.5% in the top ten. No antigen has been identified for these receptors. Whole-study results and caveats: Among TCR beta sequences, a motif of several highly homologous variants appeared characteristic of ankylosing spondylitis blood.

Material: blood, either unsorted or a sorted T cell fraction (not recorded which). The origin of the receptors is a male donor with ankylosing spondylitis.

The chain employs TRBV5-1 and TRBJ2-3; a weak D match, TRBD2 (5 bases). The CDR3 is 15 residues long. Germline assignment: CDR1 SGHRS and CDR2 YFSETQ. Trimming stripped 4 bases from V and 2 bases from J, with 14 bases between. DNA for the CDR3: TGCGCCAGCAGCCCGGGGTGGGGTTTCACAGATACGCAGTATTTT. Translated: CASSPGWGFTDTQYF.

CDR3 sequence reads: CASSFRLAGDGRAKNIQYF. The CDR3 nucleotides are TGTGCCAGCAGCTTTCGACTAGCGGGAGATGGTAGAGCCAAAAACATTCAGTACTTC. The rearrangement links TRBV3-1 to TRBJ2-4, with TRBD2 identical over 12 bases. V trimming: 5 bases; J trimming: 0 bases; junction bases outside the gene matches: 11. Germline V gene data show CDR1 as LGHDT and CDR2 as YNNKEL (reference sequence). This CDR3 is 19 amino acids long.

There are many counts of this clonotype. V is TRBV12-3 or TRBV12-4 and J is TRBJ1-5; TRBD1 matches at 8 bases. V shed 6 bases, J shed 11 bases, and the junction held 6 bases outside the gene matches. The CDR3 has 12 residues. CDR3 nucleotides: TGTGCCAGCAGCACTGACAGGGGAGCCCAGCATTTT. Its translation: CASSTDRGAQHF.

The sample holds a few counts of this clonotype. The chain employs TRBV15 and TRBJ1-2; D not certain. V was pared by 0 bases and J by 4 bases, with 12 bases between. The germline V gene encodes CDR1 LNHNV and CDR2 YYDKDF (reference sequence). The CDR3 is 15 amino acids. CDR3 DNA: TGTGCCACCAGCAGAGATAGGGCGACATCCTATGGCTACACCTTC. It specifies CATSRDRATSYGYTF.

This rearrangement joins TRBV5-6 to TRBJ1-4; D is possibly TRBD1 (6 bases). The germline V gene encodes CDR1 SGHDT and CDR2 YYEEEE. CDR3 length: 14 residues. V lost 4 bases and J lost 6, with 13 bases in between. The CDR3 here is CASSIGGYDEKLFF. DNA of the CDR3: TGTGCCAGCAGCATAGGGGGGTACGATGAAAAACTGTTTTTT.

This clonotype came up many times. This chain links TRBV5-5 with TRBJ2-1; a weak D match, TRBD2 (5 bases). Trimming removed 0 bases at V and 4 bases at J, with 14 bases between. CDR1 is SGHKS and CDR2 is YYEKEE in the germline V gene (reference sequence). The CDR3 covers 16 residues. DNA for the CDR3: TGTGCCAGCAGCTTGGAAGCGGCTGCCTTTTACAATGAGCAGTTCTTC. Its translation: CASSLEAAAFYNEQFF. Looking up the rest from reference TRBV5-5 and TRBJ2-1 gives the full variable domain: DAGVTQSPTHLIKTRGQQVTLRCSPISGHKSVSWYQQVLGQGPQFIFQYYEKEERGRGNFPDRFSARQFPNYSSELNVNALLLGDSALYLCASSLEAAAFYNEQFFGPGTRLTVL.

This clonotype showed up many times. The V call is TRBV5-1, the J call TRBJ1-5; no clear D. Germline-derived CDR1 and CDR2 are SGHRS and YFSETQ. This CDR3 contains 14 residues. The V end was cut by 0 bases, the J end by 0 bases, with 4 bases between. The CDR3 DNA reads TGCGCCAGCAGCTTGGGATATAGCAATCAGCCCCAGCATTTT. Translation gives CASSLGYSNQPQHF.

This clonotype has a count of ten or more. The V and J genes are TRBV5-1 and TRBJ1-1; TRBD1 is a possible D gene (5 bases). V was shortened by 1 base and J by 3 bases, with 10 bases between the two germline ends. The CDR3 spans 14 residues. Looked up from germline, CDR1 is SGHRS and CDR2 is YFSETQ. The CDR3 loop reads CASSLLGRDTEAFF. DNA of the CDR3: TGCGCCAGCAGCTTGCTGGGACGAGACACTGAAGCTTTCTTT.

The V call is TRBV7-6, the J call TRBJ2-3, with a tentative D call TRBD2 (6 bases). V lost 5 bases and J 2 bases, leaving 26 bases between the germline ends. CDR1 is SGHVS and CDR2 is FNYEAQ in the germline V gene. The CDR3 is made up of 19 amino acids. CDR3 nucleotide sequence: TGTGCCAGCAGCCAAATTGGGGGGTCAGTCAGTCTCTCCACAGATACGCAGTATTTT. This sequence encodes CASSQIGGSVSLSTDTQYF.

The rearrangement uses TRBV20-1 and TRBJ2-7; 9 positions match TRBD2. CDR1 is DFQATT, CDR2 SNEGSKA, per germline (reference sequence). The CDR3 contains 15 residues. With 2 bases clipped from V and 5 bases from J, the junction kept 10 bases outside the gene matches. In DNA, the CDR3 is TGCAGTGCTAGACCGGCGGGAGGGCCGTGGGACGAGCAGTACTTC. Translated, it gives CSARPAGGPWDEQYF.